A single sample gave rise to the 12 T cell receptor beta chains below, sequenced in a study of kidney transplant recipient with SARS-CoV-2 infection. From the reads, TCRdb called clonotypes with MiXCR, one entry per CDR3 protein. The data hold under 300,000 distinct CDR3 sequences, with roughly 26% observed a single time. The sequences come from a blood sample, collected at baseline and on roughly day 120 from a kidney transplant recipient. Receptor source: a male patient aged 30 to 40 who had COVID-19 and was a kidney transplant recipient. Some T cells may have originated in the graft donor.

About this clonotype: A much larger clone differs by one base, so this may be a read error. The rearrangement uses TRBV20-1 and TRBJ1-6; D ambiguous. The CDR3 is 16 residues long. The V gene lost 0 bases and the J gene lost 1 base, with 10 bases spanning the gap. The germline V gene encodes CDR1 DFQATT and CDR2 SNEGSKA (reference sequence). CDR3 in amino acids: CSARERGRSYNSPLHF. The CDR3 DNA sequence: TGCAGTGCTAGAGAACGAGGGAGGTCCTATAATTCACCCCTCCACTTT.

At least ten counts were recorded for this clonotype. This chain links TRBV27 with TRBJ2-2, with D unresolved. Germline V gives CDR1 MNHEY, CDR2 SMNVEV (reference sequence). V lost 2 bases, J lost 4 bases, and 20 bases lay in between. The CDR3 sequence is 18 residues long. For the CDR3, the DNA is TGTGCCAGCAGTTTACCGTTTTCCTTGAGGCCCGGCACCGGGGAGCTGTTTTTT. This codes for CASSLPFSLRPGTGELFF.

This clonotype has at least ten counts. This chain connects TRBV7-9 to TRBJ1-2; unclear D gene. The CDR3 runs to 17 residues. Germline CDR1 reads SEHNR; CDR2 reads FQNEAQ (reference sequence). Trimming took 4 bases from V and 4 from J, leaving 22 bases between them. The CDR3 loop reads CASSSRKYHGKTYGYTF. CDR3 DNA sequence: TGTGCCAGCAGCTCGAGGAAATACCATGGAAAGACCTATGGCTACACCTTC.

In the case of this clonotype: A read error may be the cause here, since a much bigger clone is one base away. The chain couples TRBV5-1 to TRBJ1-2; D uncertain. CDR3 size: 13 residues. The germline V gene encodes CDR1 SGHRS and CDR2 YFSETQ. CDR3 residues: CANSEGSNYGYTF. The CDR3 DNA follows: TGCGCCAACAGCGAGGGAAGTAACTATGGCTACACCTTC. The full variable domain, completed using reference TRBV5-1 and TRBJ1-2, is KAGVTQTPRYLIKTRGQQVTLSCSPISGHRSVSWYQQTPGQGLQFLFEYFSETQRNKGNFPGRFSGRQFSNSRSEMNVSTLELGDSALYLCANSEGSNYGYTFGSGTRLTVV.

This clonotype was observed at least ten times. The CDR3 loop reads CASSYPTGGTYEQYF. The CDR3 region has the DNA TGTGCCAGCAGTTACCCGACAGGGGGCACCTACGAGCAGTACTTC. The V and J genes are TRBV6-6 and TRBJ2-7, with TRBD1 matching over 10 bases. Losses at the gene ends were 2 bases for V and 2 bases for J; bases not matched to a gene: 3. Germline CDR1 and CDR2: MNHNY and SVGAGI (reference sequence). The CDR3 sequence is 15 residues long.

In this sample, this clonotype turned up once. A much larger clonotype is one base distant, so this may be a read error. The chain is built from TRBV5-1 and TRBJ1-1; D is perhaps TRBD1 (5 bases). This CDR3 is 16 amino acids long. Germline V CDR1 and CDR2: SGHRS, YFSETQ. The CDR3 DNA reads TGCGCCGGCAGCTTGCTTGGCGTCAGGGAAAACACTGAAGCTTTCTTT. This codes for CAGSLLGVRENTEAFF.

This sequence joins TRBV11-2 and TRBJ2-1, with TRBD2 matching over 10 bases. The CDR3 loop spans 15 amino acids. Trimming took 5 bases from V and 6 from J; bases not matched to a gene: 7. Germline CDR1 is SGHAT and CDR2 is FQNNGV. DNA for the CDR3: TGTGCCAGCAGCCAAACGGGACTAGCGACCAATGAGCAGTTCTTC. Translated: CASSQTGLATNEQFF.

This clonotype appeared many times. The chain uses TRBV5-4 and TRBJ1-2, with TRBD1 matching over 9 bases. The CDR3 loop spans 15 amino acids. Germline assignment: CDR1 SGHNT and CDR2 YYREEE (reference sequence). Losses at the gene ends were 1 base for V and 8 bases for J; bases not matched to a gene: 9. Written as DNA, the CDR3 is TGTGCCAGCAGCTTGACCGGGACAGGGATTGGGGGCTACACCTTC. Its translation: CASSLTGTGIGGYTF. The full variable domain, its missing parts supplied by reference TRBV5-4 and TRBJ1-2, is ETGVTQSPTHLIKTRGQQVTLRCSSQSGHNTVSWYQQALGQGPQFIFQYYREEENGRGNFPPRFSGLQFPNYSSELNVNALELDDSALYLCASSLTGTGIGGYTFGSGTRLTVV.

This clonotype was observed at least ten times. The V gene is TRBV28, the J gene TRBJ2-3; unclear D gene. V shed 2 bases and J shed 0 bases, with 9 bases lying between them. Looked up from germline, CDR1 is MDHEN and CDR2 is SYDVKM. The CDR3 spans 15 residues. CDR3 coding DNA: TGTGCCAGCAGTTTAAGAGAAGCTAGCACAGATACGCAGTATTTT. This translates into CASSLREASTDTQYF.

Concerning this clonotype itself: A read error may explain this, as a much larger clone is one base away. J is TRBJ2-3 and V is TRBV15; 12 bases map to TRBD2. The DNA end lines up better with TRBJ2-1; the J call may be wrong. This CDR3 has 17 residues. Germline lookup yields CDR1 LNHNV and CDR2 YYDKDF (reference sequence). CDR3 loop: CATSRDPALAGGVGQFF. CDR3 DNA: TGTGCCACCAGCAGAGATCCTGCTCTAGCGGGAGGGGTTGGGCAGTTCTTC.

As to this clonotype: A much larger clone lies one base from this, so it may be a read error. This likely comes from a read error, as the CDR3 has no conserved phenylalanine or tryptophan at its end. The rearrangement links TRBV2 to TRBJ2-1, with 7 bases lining up with TRBD1. V shed 6 bases and J 4 bases; nucleotides not matched to a gene: 3. Germline V lookup: CDR1 SNHLY, CDR2 FYNNEI. This CDR3 contains 13 residues. The CDR3 region has the DNA TGTGCCAGCAGGACGGGACAGTACAATGAGCAGTTCCTC. This sequence encodes CASRTGQYNEQFL.

Ten or more counts support this clonotype. The chain uses TRBV27 and TRBJ2-3; the match to TRBD1 covers 8 bases. After removal of 5 bases from V and 6 bases from J, the junction contained 16 bases not matched to a gene. The germline V gene has CDR1 MNHEY and CDR2 SMNVEV (reference sequence). The CDR3 sequence is 17 residues long. CDR3 in amino acids: CASSPSSGTGGSDTQYF. In nucleotides, the CDR3 is TGTGCCAGCAGTCCGAGCTCCGGGACAGGAGGGTCGGATACGCAGTATTTT.